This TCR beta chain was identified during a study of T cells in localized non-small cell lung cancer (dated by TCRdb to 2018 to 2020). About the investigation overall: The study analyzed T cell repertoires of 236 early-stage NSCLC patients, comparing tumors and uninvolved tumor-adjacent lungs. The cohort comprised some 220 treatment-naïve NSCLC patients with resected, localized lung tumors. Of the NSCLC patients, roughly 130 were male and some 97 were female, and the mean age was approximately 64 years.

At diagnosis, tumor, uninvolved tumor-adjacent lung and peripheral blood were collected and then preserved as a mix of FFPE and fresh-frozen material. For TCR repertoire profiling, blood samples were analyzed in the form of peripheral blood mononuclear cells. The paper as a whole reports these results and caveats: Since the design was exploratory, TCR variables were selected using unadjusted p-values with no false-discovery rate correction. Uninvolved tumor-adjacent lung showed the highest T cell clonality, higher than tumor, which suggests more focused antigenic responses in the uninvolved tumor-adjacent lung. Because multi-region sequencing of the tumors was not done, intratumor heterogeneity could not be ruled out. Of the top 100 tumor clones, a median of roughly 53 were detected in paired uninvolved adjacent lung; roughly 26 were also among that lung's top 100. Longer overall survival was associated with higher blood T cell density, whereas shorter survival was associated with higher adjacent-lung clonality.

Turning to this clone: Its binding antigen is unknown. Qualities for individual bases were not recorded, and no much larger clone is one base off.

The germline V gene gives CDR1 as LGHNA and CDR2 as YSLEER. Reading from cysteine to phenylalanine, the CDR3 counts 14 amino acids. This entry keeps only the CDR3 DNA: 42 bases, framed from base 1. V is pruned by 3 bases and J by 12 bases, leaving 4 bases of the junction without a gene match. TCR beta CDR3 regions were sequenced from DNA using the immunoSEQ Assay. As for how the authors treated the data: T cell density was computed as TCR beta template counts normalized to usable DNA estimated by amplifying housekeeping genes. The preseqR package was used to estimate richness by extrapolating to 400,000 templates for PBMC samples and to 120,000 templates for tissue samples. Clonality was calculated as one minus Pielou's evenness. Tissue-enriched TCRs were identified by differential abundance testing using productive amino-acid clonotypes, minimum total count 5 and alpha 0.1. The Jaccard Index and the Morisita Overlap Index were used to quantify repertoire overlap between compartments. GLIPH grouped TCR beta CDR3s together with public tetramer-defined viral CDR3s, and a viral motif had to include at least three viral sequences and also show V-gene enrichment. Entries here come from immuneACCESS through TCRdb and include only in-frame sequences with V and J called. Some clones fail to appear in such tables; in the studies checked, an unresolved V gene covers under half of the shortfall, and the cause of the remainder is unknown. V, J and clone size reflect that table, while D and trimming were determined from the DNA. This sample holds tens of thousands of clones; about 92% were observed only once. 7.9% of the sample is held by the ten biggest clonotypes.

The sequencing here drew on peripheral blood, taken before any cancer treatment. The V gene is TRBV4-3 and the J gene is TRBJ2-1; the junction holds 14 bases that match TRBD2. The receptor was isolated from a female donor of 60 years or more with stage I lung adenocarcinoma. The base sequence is TGCGCCAGCAGCCAGGGACTAGCGGGAGTCACGCAGTTCTTC. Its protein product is CASSQGLAGVTQFF.